A single sample gave rise to the 9 T cell receptor beta chains below, sequenced in a study of blood T cell repertoires in COVID-19. Produced via immunoSEQ multiplex PCR; TCRdb's table is partial and in-frame only. The table has approximately 110,000 clones, 85% seen once. The sequencing input was peripheral blood. Source of these receptors: a woman aged 60-75 years with COVID-19, enrolled during active disease.

The rearrangement joins TRBV5-6 to TRBJ1-6, with a tentative D call TRBD1 (6 bases). This CDR3 is built from 14 residues. V lost 5 bases, J lost 9 bases, and 15 bases lay in between. Germline CDR1 and CDR2: SGHDT and YYEEEE. The chain's CDR3 is CASSITGSRSPLHF. CDR3 sequence (DNA): TGTGCCAGCAGTATTACAGGGTCTCGTTCACCCCTCCACTTT. The whole variable domain, filled in from reference TRBV5-6 and TRBJ1-6, reads DAGVTQSPTHLIKTRGQQVTLRCSPKSGHDTVSWYQQALGQGPQFIFQYYEEEERQRGNFPDRFSGHQFPNYSSELNVNALLLGDSALYLCASSITGSRSPLHFGNGTRLTVT.

This rearrangement joins TRBV30 to TRBJ1-6; the D is unclear. Trimming removed 1 base from V and 2 bases from J, with 9 bases in between. Germline V gene data show CDR1 as GTSNPN and CDR2 as SVGIG (reference sequence). The CDR3 length is 15 residues. The CDR3 is CAWSAERTYNSPLHF. CDR3 bases: TGTGCCTGGAGTGCGGAGAGGACCTATAATTCACCCCTCCACTTT.

This sequence joins TRBV28 and TRBJ1-6; no firm D call. Trimming stripped 5 bases from V and 8 bases from J, with 7 bases between. This CDR3 has 12 residues. CDR1 MDHEN and CDR2 SYDVKM come from the germline V gene. The CDR3 loop is CASSRTDSPLHF. DNA of the CDR3: TGTGCCAGCAGTCGGACTGATTCACCCCTCCACTTT.

This chain links TRBV19 with TRBJ2-2; D gene unclear. The CDR3 has 15 residues. V lost 3 bases and J lost 1, with 9 bases in between. The germline V gene has CDR1 LNHDA and CDR2 SQIVND (reference sequence). The CDR3 reads CASSIWRGNTGELFF. The CDR3 region has the DNA TGTGCCAGTAGTATTTGGCGCGGGAACACCGGGGAGCTGTTTTTT. The variable domain in full, with the rest retrieved from reference TRBV19 and TRBJ2-2, is DGGITQSPKYLFRKEGQNVTLSCEQNLNHDAMYWYRQDPGQGLRLIYYSQIVNDFQKGDIAEGYSVSREKKESFPLTVTSAQKNPTAFYLCASSIWRGNTGELFFGEGSRLTVL.

The rearrangement joins TRBV7-9 to TRBJ1-6, with 10 bases that match TRBD1. V lost 5 bases, J lost 5 bases, and 9 bases stayed unmatched. The CDR3 is made up of 17 amino acids. CDR1 and CDR2 from the germline V gene are SEHNR and FQNEAQ (reference sequence). The CDR3 sequence is CASSPTAGQGDNSPLHF. The CDR3 nucleotides are TGTGCCAGCAGCCCAACCGCCGGACAGGGGGATAATTCACCCCTCCACTTT. The variable domain in full, completed from reference TRBV7-9 and TRBJ1-6, reads DTGVSQNPRHKITKRGQNVTFRCDPISEHNRLYWYRQTLGQGPEFLTYFQNEAQLEKSRLLSDRFSAERPKGSFSTLEIQRTEQGDSAMYLCASSPTAGQGDNSPLHFGNGTRLTVT.

This chain links TRBV9 with TRBJ2-2; TRBD1 aligns across 7 bases. There are 16 residues in the CDR3. Per the germline V gene, CDR1 is SGDLS and CDR2 is YYNGEE. Trimming removed 4 bases from V and 4 bases from J; junction bases left unmatched: 10. CDR3 coding DNA: TGTGCCAGCAGCTCAGGGGGTGGGGGACCCACCGGGGAGCTGTTTTTT. Residues: CASSSGGGGPTGELFF.

J is TRBJ1-6 and V is TRBV3-1 (or the pseudogene TRBV3-2), with 7 bases fitting TRBD1. CDR3 length: 14 amino acids. Per germline, CDR1 LGHDT and CDR2 YNNKEL (reference sequence). V lost 1 base to trimming and J lost 11 bases; unmatched junction nucleotides: 5. The CDR3 loop is CASSQGAQGTPLHF. As DNA, the CDR3 is TGTGCCAGCAGCCAAGGGGCACAGGGGACACCCCTCCACTTT.

The chain combines TRBV12-3 or TRBV12-4 with TRBJ1-4, with D perhaps matching TRBD1 (6 bases). V was pared by 6 bases and J by 3 bases, with 8 bases between. The CDR3 runs 13 residues. The CDR3 nucleotides are TGTGCCAGCAGGGACAGCCCTAATGAAAAACTGTTTTTT. It specifies CASRDSPNEKLFF.

The chain's CDR3 is CASSQDQGQEAFF. Written as DNA, the CDR3 is TGTGCCAGCAGCCAAGATCAAGGACAAGAAGCTTTCTTT. The chain couples TRBV3-1 (or the pseudogene TRBV3-2) to TRBJ1-1; the D gene is possibly TRBD1 (5 bases). Trimming took off 0 bases at V and 8 bases at J, with 10 bases between the two ends. Looked up from germline, CDR1 is LGHDT and CDR2 is YNNKEL (reference sequence). The length of the CDR3 is 13 residues.